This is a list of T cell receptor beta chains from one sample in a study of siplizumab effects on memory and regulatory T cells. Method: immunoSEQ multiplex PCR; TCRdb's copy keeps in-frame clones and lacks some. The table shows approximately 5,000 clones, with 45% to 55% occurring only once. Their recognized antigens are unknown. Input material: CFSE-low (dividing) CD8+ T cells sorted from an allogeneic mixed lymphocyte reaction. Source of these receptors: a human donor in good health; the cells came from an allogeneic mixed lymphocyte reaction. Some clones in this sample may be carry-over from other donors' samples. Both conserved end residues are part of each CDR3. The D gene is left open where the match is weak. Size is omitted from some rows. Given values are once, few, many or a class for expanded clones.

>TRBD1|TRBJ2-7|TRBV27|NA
CASSDGTGGYEQYF
TGTGCCAGCAGCGATGGGACAGGGGGTTACGAGCAGTACTTC
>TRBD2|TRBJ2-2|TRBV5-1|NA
CASSFTSGSGGELFF
TGCGCCAGCAGTTTTACTAGCGGGAGCGGCGGGGAGCTGTTTTTT
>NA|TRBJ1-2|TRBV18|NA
CASSPVFGIANYGYTF
TGTGCCAGCTCACCAGTGTTTGGGATAGCTAACTATGGCTACACCTTC
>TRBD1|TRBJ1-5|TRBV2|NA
CASRADRVSNQPQHF
TGTGCCAGCAGAGCGGACAGGGTTAGCAATCAGCCCCAGCATTTT
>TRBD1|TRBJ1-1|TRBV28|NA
CASSPRDRGFYVEAFF
TGTGCCAGCAGCCCCCGGGACAGGGGGTTTTATGTTGAAGCTTTCTTT
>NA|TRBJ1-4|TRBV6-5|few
CASSYRPGSEKLFF
TGTGCCAGCAGTTACCGGCCAGGGAGTGAAAAACTGTTTTTT
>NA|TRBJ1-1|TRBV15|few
CATSFVWTEAFF
TGTGCCACCAGCTTCGTCTGGACGGAAGCTTTCTTT
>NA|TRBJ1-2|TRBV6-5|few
CASSYYRANYGYTF
TGTGCCAGCAGTTATTACAGGGCGAACTATGGCTACACCTTC
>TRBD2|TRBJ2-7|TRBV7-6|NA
CASSYSAGGAYEQYF
TGTGCCAGCAGCTACTCAGCGGGAGGGGCTTACGAGCAGTACTTC
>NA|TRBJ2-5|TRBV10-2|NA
CASSDRDPETQYF
TGCGCCAGCAGTGATAGGGATCCGGAGACCCAGTACTTC
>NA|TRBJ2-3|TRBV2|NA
CASSEAWSGSTDTQYF
TGTGCCAGCAGTGAAGCATGGAGCGGGAGCACAGATACGCAGTATTTT
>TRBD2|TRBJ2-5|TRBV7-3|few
CASSSGLAGETQYF
TGTGCCAGCAGCTCCGGACTAGCGGGTGAGACCCAGTACTTC
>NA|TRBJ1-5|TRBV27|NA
CASSSTFTGYQPQHF
TGTGCCAGCAGTTCCACTTTTACAGGGTATCAGCCCCAGCATTTT
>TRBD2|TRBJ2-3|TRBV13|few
CASSLGLAGFTDTQYF
TGTGCCAGCAGCCTGGGACTAGCGGGTTTCACAGATACGCAGTATTTT
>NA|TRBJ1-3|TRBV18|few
CASSPFGAYSGNTIYF
TGTGCCAGCTCACCATTTGGAGCTTACTCTGGAAACACCATATATTTT
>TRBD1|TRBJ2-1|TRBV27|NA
CASSLLNSGGIYNEQFF
TGTGCCAGCAGTTTACTCAATTCAGGGGGCATTTACAATGAGCAGTTCTTC
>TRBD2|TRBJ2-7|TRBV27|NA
CASSTGTSAIEQYF
TGTGCCAGCAGCACCGGGACTAGCGCCATCGAGCAGTACTTC
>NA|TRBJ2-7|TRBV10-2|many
CASLAGTREQYF
TGCGCCAGCCTAGCCGGGACGCGCGAGCAGTACTTC
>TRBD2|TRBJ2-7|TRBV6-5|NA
CASSWSSGYEQYF
TGTGCCAGCAGTTGGAGTAGCGGGTACGAGCAGTACTTC
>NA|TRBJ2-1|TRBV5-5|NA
CASSLANYNEQFF
TGTGCCAGCAGCTTGGCTAACTACAATGAGCAGTTCTTC
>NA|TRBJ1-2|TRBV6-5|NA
CASGPNYGYTF
TGTGCCAGCGGACCAAACTATGGCTACACCTTC
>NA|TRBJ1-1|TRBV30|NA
CAWTGVIGNTEAFF
TGTGCCTGGACAGGGGTCATCGGGAACACTGAAGCTTTCTTT
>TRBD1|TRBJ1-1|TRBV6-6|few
CASSRPGTGNTEAFF
TGTGCCAGCAGCCGTCCCGGGACAGGGAACACTGAAGCTTTCTTT
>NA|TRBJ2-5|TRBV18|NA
CASSPGLLETQYF
TGTGCCAGCTCACCGGGGTTGCTCGAGACCCAGTACTTC
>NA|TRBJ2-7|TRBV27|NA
CASSLSQGTATYEQYF
TGTGCCAGCAGTTTATCCCAGGGGACGGCTACCTACGAGCAGTACTTC
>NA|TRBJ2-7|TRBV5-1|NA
CASSLDKGYEQYF
TGCGCCAGCAGCTTGGATAAGGGATACGAGCAGTACTTC
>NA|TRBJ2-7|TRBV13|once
CASSQDGTYEQYF
TGTGCCAGCAGCCAGGACGGTACCTACGAGCAGTACTTC
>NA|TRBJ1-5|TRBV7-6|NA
CASSLTTASYQPQHF
TGTGCCAGCAGCTTGACTACAGCGAGTTACCAGCCCCAGCATTTT
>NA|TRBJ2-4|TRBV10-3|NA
CAIRRDSWRLAKNIQYF
TGTGCCATCAGACGGGACTCCTGGCGTCTAGCCAAAAACATTCAGTACTTC